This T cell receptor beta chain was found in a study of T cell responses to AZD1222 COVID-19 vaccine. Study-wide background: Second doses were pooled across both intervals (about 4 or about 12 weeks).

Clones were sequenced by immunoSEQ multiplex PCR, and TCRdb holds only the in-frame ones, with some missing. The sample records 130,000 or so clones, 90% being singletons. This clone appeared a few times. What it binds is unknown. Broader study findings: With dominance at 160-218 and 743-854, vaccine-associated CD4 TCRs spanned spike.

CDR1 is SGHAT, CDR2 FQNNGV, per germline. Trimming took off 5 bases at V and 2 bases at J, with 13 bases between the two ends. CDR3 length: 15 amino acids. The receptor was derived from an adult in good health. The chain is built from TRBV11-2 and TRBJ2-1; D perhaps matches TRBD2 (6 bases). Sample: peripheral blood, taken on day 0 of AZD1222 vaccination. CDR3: CASSRGTAAYNEQFF. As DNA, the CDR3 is TGTGCCAGCAGCCGCGGGACGGCAGCCTACAATGAGCAGTTCTTC.